This record concerns one T cell receptor (beta chain) sequence. The sample originates from a study of blood T cell repertoires in COVID-19. Whole-study context: Nucleic acid was either cDNA or gDNA, and it came from T cells, B-cell-depleted T cells, or PBMCs.

Sequencing used immunoSEQ multiplex PCR; TCRdb keeps in-frame clones, though not all of them. The data show approximately 200,000 clones, 88% seen once. The V and J ends lost 4 bases and 3 bases respectively, with 15 bases between them. Germline-derived CDR1 and CDR2 are SGHTA and FQGTGA. This CDR3 region has 15 residues. Source material: PBMCs or T cells enriched from blood (not recorded which). The chain carries TRBV7-3 and TRBJ2-5, with TRBD2 as a possible D gene (6 bases). This clonotype was obtained from a woman between 25 and 40 years old who had been exposed to COVID-19. CDR3 nucleotides: TGTGCCAGCAGCTCGCAGGGACTCCCAAAAGAGACCCAGTACTTC. Translated: CASSSQGLPKETQYF.